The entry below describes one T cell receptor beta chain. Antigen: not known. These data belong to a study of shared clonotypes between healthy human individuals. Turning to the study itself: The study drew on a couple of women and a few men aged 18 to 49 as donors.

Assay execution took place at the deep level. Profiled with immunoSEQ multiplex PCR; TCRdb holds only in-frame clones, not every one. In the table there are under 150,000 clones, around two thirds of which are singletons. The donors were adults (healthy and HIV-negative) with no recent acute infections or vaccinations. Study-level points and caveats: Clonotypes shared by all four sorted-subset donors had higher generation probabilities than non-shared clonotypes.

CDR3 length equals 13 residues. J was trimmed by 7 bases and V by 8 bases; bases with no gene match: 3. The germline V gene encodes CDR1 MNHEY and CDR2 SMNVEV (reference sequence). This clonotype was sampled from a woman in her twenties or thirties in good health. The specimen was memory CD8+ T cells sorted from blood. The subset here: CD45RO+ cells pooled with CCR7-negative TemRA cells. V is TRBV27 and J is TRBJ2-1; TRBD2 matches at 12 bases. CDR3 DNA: TGTGCCAGCTCGCTAGCGGGAGGGAATGAGCAGTTCTTC. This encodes CASSLAGGNEQFF.